These 9 T cell receptor beta chains originate from one sample sequenced in a study of blood T cell repertoires in COVID-19. Sequencing used immunoSEQ multiplex PCR; TCRdb keeps in-frame clones, though not all of them. The table includes approximately 230,000 clones, roughly 88% detected once. Material for sequencing was PBMCs or T cells enriched from blood (not recorded which). These receptors originate from a woman aged 45 to 65 with acute COVID-19.

The CDR3 DNA sequence: TGTGCCAGCAGCGTAGGAGGGGGCGCCGGGGAGACCCAGTACTTC. As protein: CASSVGGGAGETQYF. J is TRBJ2-5 and V is TRBV9; TRBD1 aligns across 7 bases. Germline loops: CDR1 SGDLS, CDR2 YYNGEE. V was pared by 0 bases and J by 5 bases, with 7 bases of the junction left unmatched. This CDR3 has 15 residues.

The rearrangement uses TRBV5-1 and TRBJ1-2, with TRBD1 matching over 8 bases. The CDR3 is made up of 13 amino acids. V was clipped by 0 bases and J by 8 bases; unmatched bases: 3. The germline V gene has CDR1 SGHRS and CDR2 YFSETQ. In nucleotides, the CDR3 is TGCGCCAGCAGCTTGGCCGGACAGGGCGGCTACACCTTC. Protein product: CASSLAGQGGYTF.

The chain joins TRBV13 to TRBJ1-3; no clear D gene. CDR1 is PRHDT, CDR2 FYEKMQ, per germline (reference sequence). Trimming stripped 5 bases from V and 8 bases from J, with 22 bases between. CDR3 length equals 16 residues. CDR3 residues: CASSLGRAAMGDTIYF. The CDR3, as DNA: TGTGCCAGCAGCCTCGGGCGGGCCGCCATGGGAGACACCATATATTTT. The variable domain in full, completed from reference TRBV13 and TRBJ1-3, reads AAGVIQSPRHLIKEKRETATLKCYPIPRHDTVYWYQQGPGQDPQFLISFYEKMQSDKGSIPDRFSAQQFSDYHSELNMSSLELGDSALYFCASSLGRAAMGDTIYFGEGSWLTVV.

The chain has TRBV30 and TRBJ2-7; the D gene is possibly TRBD1 (6 bases). CDR3 length equals 17 residues. Looked up from germline, CDR1 is GTSNPN and CDR2 is SVGIG (reference sequence). V was trimmed by 0 bases and J by 2 bases, leaving 20 bases between them. CDR3 coding DNA: TGTGCCTGGAGTGTACAGGGACATGTTAAAACCCCCTACGAGCAGTACTTC. This gives the protein CAWSVQGHVKTPYEQYF. The full variable domain, in which reference TRBV30 and TRBJ2-7 provide the parts outside the CDR3, is SQTIHQWPATLVQPVGSPLSLECTVEGTSNPNLYWYRQAAGRGLQLLFYSVGIGQISSEVPQNLSASRPQDRQFILSSKKLLLSDSGFYLCAWSVQGHVKTPYEQYFGPGTRLTVT.

This chain joins TRBV9 and TRBJ2-2; 7 nucleotides match TRBD1. The CDR3 spans 15 residues. V lost 4 bases and J lost 1; bases outside the gene matches: 4. Germline loops: CDR1 SGDLS, CDR2 YYNGEE. CDR3 sequence: CASSQRQGNTGELFF. CDR3 nucleotides: TGTGCCAGCAGCCAGAGACAGGGGAACACCGGGGAGCTGTTTTTT.

The CDR3 sequence: CASSPGTSGSHTGELFF. The CDR3 nucleotides read TGTGCCAGCAGCCCCGGGACTAGCGGGAGTCATACCGGGGAGCTGTTTTTT. This chain joins TRBV7-6 and TRBJ2-2, with 14 bases that match TRBD2. This CDR3 is 17 amino acids long. The V gene's germline CDR1 is SGHVS and CDR2 FNYEAQ. Trimming took 5 bases from V and 5 from J; bases not matched to a gene: 7.

The chain has TRBV6-5 and TRBJ2-2; D is possibly TRBD2 (5 bases). The length of the CDR3 is 15 residues. V lost 5 bases, J lost 1 base, and 11 bases lay in between. CDR1 is MNHEY, CDR2 SVGAGI, per germline. This chain's CDR3 is CASSKSSGNTGELFF. CDR3 bases: TGTGCCAGCAGTAAAAGCAGCGGGAACACCGGGGAGCTGTTTTTT.

This chain uses TRBV4-3 with TRBJ2-7, with a weak D call TRBD2 (6 bases). V was clipped by 1 base and J by 7 bases, with 20 bases between them. This CDR3 has 16 amino acids. The V gene's germline CDR1 is LGHNA and CDR2 YSLEER. CDR3 protein: CASSQALASEEGEQYF. CDR3 DNA sequence: TGCGCCAGCAGCCAAGCCTTGGCTAGCGAGGAAGGAGAGCAGTACTTC.

The chain has TRBV27 and TRBJ1-3, with TRBD1 identical over 7 bases. V lost 6 bases, J lost 4 bases, and 6 bases stayed unmatched. From germline, CDR1 is MNHEY and CDR2 SMNVEV (reference sequence). This CDR3 has 14 residues. This CDR3 reads CASRLTGAGNTIYF. DNA of the CDR3: TGTGCCAGCAGACTCACAGGGGCCGGAAACACCATATATTTT.